This T cell receptor (beta chain) was sequenced during a study of OX40 agonist ivuxolimab in advanced cancers. Some background on the complete study: Ivuxolimab was a fully human IgG2 agonistic monoclonal antibody targeting the costimulatory receptor OX40 (CD134). Prior anti-PD-1, anti-PD-L1 or anti-CTLA-4 therapy was permitted, and checkpoint inhibitors had been received by more than 35% of dose-escalation patients. The paper reports the monotherapy dose-escalation portion (N ≈ 52 patients) of the phase I ivuxolimab trial. In the dose-escalation cohort, 70% to 85% of patients were male, and the mean age was approximately 60 years with a range of about 20 to 80. Among the 50 to 55 dose-escalation patients, approximately 20 had hepatocellular carcinoma, 15 or so melanoma, 9 renal cell carcinoma and 9 head and neck cancer. The point of sequencing TCRbeta in the periphery was to test whether ivuxolimab changed TCR sequence diversity and drove clonal T-cell expansion. Intravenous ivuxolimab was administered to patients every 2 weeks at six dose levels: 0.01, 0.1, 0.3, 1.5, 3 and 10 mg/kg. Partial responses occurred in three dose-escalation patients, of whom one had hepatocellular carcinoma and two had cutaneous melanoma. The study at large found these results: In the 0.1-3.0 mg/kg groups, partial responders had among the lowest normalized peripheral clonal expansion, particularly in CD8+ T cells. Low levels of normalized T-cell clonal expansion were also shown by some nonresponding patients. On average, CD8+ T cells showed more expanded clones than CD4+ T cells after ivuxolimab. Clonal expansion of both CD4+ and CD8+ blood T cells was observed from baseline to week 6 at doses 0.1 to 3.0 mg/kg. Which antigens the clonally expanded peripheral T cells were specific for was not determined.

Patients with autoimmune disease history or receiving systemic immunosuppression were excluded from the trial. Peripheral blood for TCR sequencing was collected from all dose cohorts at baseline, on cycle 4 day 1, and on cycle 7 day 1. The samples were drawn from a first-in-human, open-label, multicenter phase I dose-escalation trial of ivuxolimab. Adults with locally advanced or metastatic melanoma, renal cell carcinoma, hepatocellular carcinoma or head and neck squamous cell carcinoma were enrolled in the trial. CD4+ and CD8+ T cells were sorted separately from peripheral blood before TCR sequencing. This clone was seen only once. There is no known antigen for this receptor. No base quality information exists; no much larger clone differs at one position. Genomic DNA was extracted from sorted cells for sequencing of the TCRbeta CDR3 region. The immunoSEQ Assay was used to sequence the TCRbeta CDR3 regions. The table comes from immuneACCESS by way of TCRdb, which keeps in-frame sequences with V and J called. Part of the clones is missing from these tables; in studies checked, under half for an unresolved V gene and the rest for unknown reasons. The sample records approximately 62,000 clones, 90% to 95% of which are singletons. In total, the top ten clones hold about an eighth of the sample.

Reading from cysteine to phenylalanine, the CDR3 counts 13 amino acids. The kept DNA is CDR3 alone, 39 bases in frame from the first base. For CDR1 and CDR2, the germline V gene lists KGHSH and LQKENI. V loses 3 bases of germline sequence and J loses 5 bases, and the interval between the two ends is 10 bases. The rearrangement joined TRBV18 to TRBJ1-1, with the D gene not clear enough to name. Sequencing was performed on CD4+ or CD8+ T cells sorted from blood, taken in a trial of the OX40 agonist ivuxolimab. The receptor's source is an adult with an advanced solid tumor such as melanoma, head and neck, liver or kidney cancer. The CDR3 reads CASSPDPRTEAFF. The sequence in DNA is TGTGCCAGCTCACCGGACCCCCGAACTGAAGCTTTCTTT.